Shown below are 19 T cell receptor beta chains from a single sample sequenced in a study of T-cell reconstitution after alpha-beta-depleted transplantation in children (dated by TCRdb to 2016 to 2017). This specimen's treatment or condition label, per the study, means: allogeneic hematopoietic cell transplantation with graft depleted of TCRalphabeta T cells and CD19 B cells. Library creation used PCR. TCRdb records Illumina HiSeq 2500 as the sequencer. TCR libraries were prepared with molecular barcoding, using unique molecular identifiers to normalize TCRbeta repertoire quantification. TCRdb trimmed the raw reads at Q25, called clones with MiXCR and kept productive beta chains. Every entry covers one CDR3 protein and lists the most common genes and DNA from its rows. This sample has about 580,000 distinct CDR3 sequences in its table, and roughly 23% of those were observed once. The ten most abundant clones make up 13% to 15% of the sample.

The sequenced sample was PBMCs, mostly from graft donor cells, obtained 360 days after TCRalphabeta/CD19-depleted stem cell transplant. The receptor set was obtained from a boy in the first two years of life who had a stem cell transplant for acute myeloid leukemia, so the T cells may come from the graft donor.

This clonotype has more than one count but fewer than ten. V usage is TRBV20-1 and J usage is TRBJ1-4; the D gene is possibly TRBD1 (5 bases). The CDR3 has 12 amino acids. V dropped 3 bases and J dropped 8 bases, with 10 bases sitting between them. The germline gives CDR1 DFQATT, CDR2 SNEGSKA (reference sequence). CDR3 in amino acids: CSASRVGEKLFF. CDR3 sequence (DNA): TGCAGTGCTAGCAGGGTCGGAGAAAAACTGTTTTTT.

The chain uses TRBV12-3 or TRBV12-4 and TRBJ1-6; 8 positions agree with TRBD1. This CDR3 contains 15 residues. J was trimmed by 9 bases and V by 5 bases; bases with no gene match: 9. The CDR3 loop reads CASSRPGTGSSPLHF. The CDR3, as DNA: TGTGCCAGCAGTCGGCCCGGGACAGGAAGTTCACCCCTCCACTTT.

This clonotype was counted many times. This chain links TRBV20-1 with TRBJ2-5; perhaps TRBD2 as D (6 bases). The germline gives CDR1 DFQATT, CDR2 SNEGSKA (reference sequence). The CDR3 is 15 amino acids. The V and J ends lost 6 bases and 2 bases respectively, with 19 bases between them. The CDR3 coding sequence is TGCAGTGCCTCCCTCCGGGACTGGCAACAAGAGACCCAGTACTTC. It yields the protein CSASLRDWQQETQYF.

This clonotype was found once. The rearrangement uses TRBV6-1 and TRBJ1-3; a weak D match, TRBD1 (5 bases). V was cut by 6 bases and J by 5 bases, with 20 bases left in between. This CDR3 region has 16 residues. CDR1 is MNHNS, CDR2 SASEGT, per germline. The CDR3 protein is CASRLDSSGRRNTIYF. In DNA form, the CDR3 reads TGTGCCAGCAGACTAGACAGCTCGGGGAGGAGAAACACCATATATTTT.

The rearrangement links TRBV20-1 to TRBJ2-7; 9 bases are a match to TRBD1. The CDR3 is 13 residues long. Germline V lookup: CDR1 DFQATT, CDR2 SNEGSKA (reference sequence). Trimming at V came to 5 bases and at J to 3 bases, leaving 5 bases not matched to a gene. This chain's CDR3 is CSAAGTGIYEQYF. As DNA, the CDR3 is TGCAGTGCTGCCGGGACAGGGATCTACGAGCAGTACTTC.

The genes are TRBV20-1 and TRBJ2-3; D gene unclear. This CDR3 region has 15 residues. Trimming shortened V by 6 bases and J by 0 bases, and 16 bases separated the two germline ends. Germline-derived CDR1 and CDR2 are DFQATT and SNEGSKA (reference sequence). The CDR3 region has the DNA TGCAGTGCGCCGGCCCGCCCTAGTAGCACAGATACGCAGTATTTT. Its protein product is CSAPARPSSTDTQYF.

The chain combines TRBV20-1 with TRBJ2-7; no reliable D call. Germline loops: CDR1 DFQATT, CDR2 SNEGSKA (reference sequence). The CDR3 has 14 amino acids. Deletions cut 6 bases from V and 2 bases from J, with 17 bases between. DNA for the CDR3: TGCAGTGCCCCGAGAAATCTCCCACCCTACGAGCAGTACTTC. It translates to CSAPRNLPPYEQYF.

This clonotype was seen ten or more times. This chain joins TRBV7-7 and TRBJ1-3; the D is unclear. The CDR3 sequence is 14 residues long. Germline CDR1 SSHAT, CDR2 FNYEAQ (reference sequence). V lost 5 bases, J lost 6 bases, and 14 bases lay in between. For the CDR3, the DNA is TGTGCCAGCAGCCCTTGGCCGAGTGCAAACACCATATATTTT. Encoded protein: CASSPWPSANTIYF.

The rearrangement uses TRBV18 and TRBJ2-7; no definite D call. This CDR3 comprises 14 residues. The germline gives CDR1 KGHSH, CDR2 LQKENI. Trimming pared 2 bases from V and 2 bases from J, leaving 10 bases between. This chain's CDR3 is CASSPVREPYEQYF. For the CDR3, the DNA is TGTGCCAGCTCACCAGTCAGAGAACCCTACGAGCAGTACTTC.

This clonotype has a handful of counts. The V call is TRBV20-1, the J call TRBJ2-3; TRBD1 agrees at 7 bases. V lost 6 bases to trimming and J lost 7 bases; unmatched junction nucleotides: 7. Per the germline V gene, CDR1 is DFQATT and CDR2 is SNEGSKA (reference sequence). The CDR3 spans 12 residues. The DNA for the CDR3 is TGCAGTGCCCGACAGGGAACGAATACGCAGTATTTT. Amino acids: CSARQGTNTQYF.

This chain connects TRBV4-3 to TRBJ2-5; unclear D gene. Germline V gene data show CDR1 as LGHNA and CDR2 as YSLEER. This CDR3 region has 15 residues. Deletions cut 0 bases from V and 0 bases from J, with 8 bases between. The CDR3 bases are TGCGCCAGCAGCCAAGAAGGTCAGCACCAAGAGACCCAGTACTTC. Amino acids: CASSQEGQHQETQYF.

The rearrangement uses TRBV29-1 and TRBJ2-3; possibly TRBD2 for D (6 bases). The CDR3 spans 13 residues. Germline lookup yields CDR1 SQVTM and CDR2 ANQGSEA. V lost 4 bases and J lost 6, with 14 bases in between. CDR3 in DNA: TGCAGCGTTGGGAGGGGCCCGGGGGATACGCAGTATTTT. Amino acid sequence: CSVGRGPGDTQYF.

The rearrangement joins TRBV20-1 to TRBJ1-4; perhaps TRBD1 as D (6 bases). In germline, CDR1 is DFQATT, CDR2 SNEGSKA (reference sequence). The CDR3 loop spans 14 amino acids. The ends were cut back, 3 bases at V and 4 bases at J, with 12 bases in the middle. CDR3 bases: TGCAGTGCTAGCCTCGCAGGGGTTAATGAAAAACTGTTTTTT. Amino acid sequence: CSASLAGVNEKLFF.

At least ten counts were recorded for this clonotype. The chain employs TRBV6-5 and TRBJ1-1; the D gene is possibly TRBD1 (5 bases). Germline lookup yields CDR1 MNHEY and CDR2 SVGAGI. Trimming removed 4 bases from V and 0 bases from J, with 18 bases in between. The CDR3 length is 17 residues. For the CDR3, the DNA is TGTGCCAGCAGTTCTTCACCGGGACGCTGGATGAACACTGAAGCTTTCTTT. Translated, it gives CASSSSPGRWMNTEAFF.

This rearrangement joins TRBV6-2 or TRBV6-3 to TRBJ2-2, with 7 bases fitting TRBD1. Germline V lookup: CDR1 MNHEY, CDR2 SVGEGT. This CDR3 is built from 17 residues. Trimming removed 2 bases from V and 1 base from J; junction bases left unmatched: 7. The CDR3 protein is CASSYPPGQRNTGELFF. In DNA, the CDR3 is TGTGCCAGCAGTTACCCACCGGGACAGAGGAACACCGGGGAGCTGTTTTTT.

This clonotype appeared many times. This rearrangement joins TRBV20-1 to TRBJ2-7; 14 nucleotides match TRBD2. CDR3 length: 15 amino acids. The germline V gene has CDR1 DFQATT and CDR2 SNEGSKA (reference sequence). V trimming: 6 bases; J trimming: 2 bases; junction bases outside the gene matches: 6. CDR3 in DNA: TGCAGTGCCGGAGGACTAGCGGGGGGAACCTACGAGCAGTACGTC. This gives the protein CSAGGLAGGTYEQYV.

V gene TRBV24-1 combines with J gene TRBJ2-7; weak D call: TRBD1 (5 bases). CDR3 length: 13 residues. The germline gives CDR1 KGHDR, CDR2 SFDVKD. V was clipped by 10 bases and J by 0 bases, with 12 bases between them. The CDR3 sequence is CATSDMNSYEQYF. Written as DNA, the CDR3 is TGTGCCACTTCGGACATGAACTCCTACGAGCAGTACTTC.

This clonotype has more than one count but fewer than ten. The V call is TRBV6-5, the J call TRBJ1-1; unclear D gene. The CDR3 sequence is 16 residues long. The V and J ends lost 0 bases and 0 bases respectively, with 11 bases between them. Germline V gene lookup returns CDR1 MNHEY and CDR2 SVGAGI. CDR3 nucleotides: TGTGCCAGCAGTTACTCTATCGAGGACTTGAACACTGAAGCTTTCTTT. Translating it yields CASSYSIEDLNTEAFF.

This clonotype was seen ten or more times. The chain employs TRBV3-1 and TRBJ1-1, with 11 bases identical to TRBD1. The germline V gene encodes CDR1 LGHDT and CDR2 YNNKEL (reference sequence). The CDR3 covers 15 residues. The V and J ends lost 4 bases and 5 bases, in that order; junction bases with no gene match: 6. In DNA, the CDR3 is TGTGCCAGCAGCCCTCCCGGGGACAGGGGGACTGAAGCTTTCTTT. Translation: CASSPPGDRGTEAFF. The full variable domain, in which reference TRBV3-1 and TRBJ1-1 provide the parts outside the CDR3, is DTAVSQTPKYLVTQMGNDKSIKCEQNLGHDTMYWYKQDSKKFLKIMFSYNNKELIINETVPNRFSPKSPDKAHLNLHINSLELGDSAVYFCASSPPGDRGTEAFFGQGTRLTVV.